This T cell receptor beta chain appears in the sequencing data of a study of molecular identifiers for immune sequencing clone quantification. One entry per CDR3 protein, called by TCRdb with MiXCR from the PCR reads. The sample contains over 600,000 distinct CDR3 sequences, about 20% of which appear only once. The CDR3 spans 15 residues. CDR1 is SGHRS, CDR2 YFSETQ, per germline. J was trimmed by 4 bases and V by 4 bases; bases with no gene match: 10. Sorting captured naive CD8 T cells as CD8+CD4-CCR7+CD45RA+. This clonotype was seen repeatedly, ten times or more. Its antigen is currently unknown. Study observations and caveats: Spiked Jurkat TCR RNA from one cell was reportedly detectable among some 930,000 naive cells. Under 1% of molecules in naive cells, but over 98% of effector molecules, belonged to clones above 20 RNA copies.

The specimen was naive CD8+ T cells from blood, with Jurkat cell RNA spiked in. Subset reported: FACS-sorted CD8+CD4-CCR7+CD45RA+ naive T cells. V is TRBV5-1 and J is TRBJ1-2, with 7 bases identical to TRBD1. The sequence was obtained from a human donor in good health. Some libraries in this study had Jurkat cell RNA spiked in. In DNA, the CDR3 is TGCGCCAGCAGCCGAACGACAGGGATCGGCTATGGCTACACCTTC. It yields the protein CASSRTTGIGYGYTF.